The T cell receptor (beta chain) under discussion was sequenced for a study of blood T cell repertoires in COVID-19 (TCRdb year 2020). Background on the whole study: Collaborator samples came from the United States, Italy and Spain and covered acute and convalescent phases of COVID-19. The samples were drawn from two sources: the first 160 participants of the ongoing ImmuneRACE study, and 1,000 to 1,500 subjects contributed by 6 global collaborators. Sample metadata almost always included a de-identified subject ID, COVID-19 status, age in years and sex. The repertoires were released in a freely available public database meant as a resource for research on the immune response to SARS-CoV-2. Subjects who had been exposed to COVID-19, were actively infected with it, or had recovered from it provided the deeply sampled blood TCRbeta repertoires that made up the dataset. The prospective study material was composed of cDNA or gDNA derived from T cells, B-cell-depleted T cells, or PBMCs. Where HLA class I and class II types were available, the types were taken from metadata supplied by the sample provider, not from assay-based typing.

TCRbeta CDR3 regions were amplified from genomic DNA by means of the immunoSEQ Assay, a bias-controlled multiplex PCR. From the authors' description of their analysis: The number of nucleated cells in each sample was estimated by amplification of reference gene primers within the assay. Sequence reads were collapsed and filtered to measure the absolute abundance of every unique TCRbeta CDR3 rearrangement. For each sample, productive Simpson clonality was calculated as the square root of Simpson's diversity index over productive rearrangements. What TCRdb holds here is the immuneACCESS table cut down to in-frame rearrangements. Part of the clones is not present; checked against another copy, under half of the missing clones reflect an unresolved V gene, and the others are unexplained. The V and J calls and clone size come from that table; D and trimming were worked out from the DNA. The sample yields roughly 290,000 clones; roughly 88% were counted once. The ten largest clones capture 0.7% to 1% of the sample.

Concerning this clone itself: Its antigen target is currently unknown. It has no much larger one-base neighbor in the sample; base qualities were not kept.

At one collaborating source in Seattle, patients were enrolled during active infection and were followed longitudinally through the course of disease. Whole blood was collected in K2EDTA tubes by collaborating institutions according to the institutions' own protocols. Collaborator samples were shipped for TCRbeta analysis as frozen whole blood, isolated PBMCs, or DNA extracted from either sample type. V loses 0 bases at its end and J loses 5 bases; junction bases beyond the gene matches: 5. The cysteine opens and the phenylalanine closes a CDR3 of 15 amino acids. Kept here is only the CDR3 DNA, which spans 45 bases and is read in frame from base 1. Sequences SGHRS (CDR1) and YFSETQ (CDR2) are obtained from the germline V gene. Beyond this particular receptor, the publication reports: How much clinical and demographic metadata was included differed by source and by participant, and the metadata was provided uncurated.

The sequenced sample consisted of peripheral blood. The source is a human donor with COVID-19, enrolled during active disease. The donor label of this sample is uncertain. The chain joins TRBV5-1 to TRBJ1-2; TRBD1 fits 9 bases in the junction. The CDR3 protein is CASSLVGGTGYGYTF. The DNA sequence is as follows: TGCGCCAGCAGCTTGGTTGGGGGGACAGGGTATGGCTACACCTTC.